This T cell receptor beta chain was observed in a study of a mutant IDH1 vaccine in newly diagnosed glioma. Study-wide background: Vaccination began 4-6 weeks post radiotherapy alone, or with temozolomide cycles. Treated individuals were approximately 62% male and roughly 40% female, averaging approximately 40 years of age. Therapy received beforehand was radiotherapy, temozolomide, or both, with most patients given both. Study results and caveats: Pseudoprogression appeared independent of alterations in top peripheral clonotypes.

Regarding this clone: Its target is not known.

Time point specified: week 11, during vaccination. Topical imiquimod was applied with each vaccine dose, which held 300 ug of mutant IDH1 20-mer peptide. Only in-frame clones appear in the TCRdb table, and some are missing; sequencing was by immunoSEQ multiplex PCR. The table lists tens of thousands of clones, under 80% of them singletons. This CDR3 has 15 amino acids. Losses at the gene ends were 5 bases for V and 3 bases for J; bases not matched to a gene: 8. Looked up from germline, CDR1 is MNHEY and CDR2 is SVGAGI. This specimen consisted of PBMCs, obtained from a glioma patient whose treatment included an IDH1 peptide vaccine. J is TRBJ1-2 and V is TRBV6-5; 8 positions match TRBD1. This sequence was found in a man aged 25 to 45 with glioma. CDR3 in DNA: TGTGCCAGCAGTCGGGCGGACAGGGAGTACTATGGCTACACCTTC. It specifies CASSRADREYYGYTF.